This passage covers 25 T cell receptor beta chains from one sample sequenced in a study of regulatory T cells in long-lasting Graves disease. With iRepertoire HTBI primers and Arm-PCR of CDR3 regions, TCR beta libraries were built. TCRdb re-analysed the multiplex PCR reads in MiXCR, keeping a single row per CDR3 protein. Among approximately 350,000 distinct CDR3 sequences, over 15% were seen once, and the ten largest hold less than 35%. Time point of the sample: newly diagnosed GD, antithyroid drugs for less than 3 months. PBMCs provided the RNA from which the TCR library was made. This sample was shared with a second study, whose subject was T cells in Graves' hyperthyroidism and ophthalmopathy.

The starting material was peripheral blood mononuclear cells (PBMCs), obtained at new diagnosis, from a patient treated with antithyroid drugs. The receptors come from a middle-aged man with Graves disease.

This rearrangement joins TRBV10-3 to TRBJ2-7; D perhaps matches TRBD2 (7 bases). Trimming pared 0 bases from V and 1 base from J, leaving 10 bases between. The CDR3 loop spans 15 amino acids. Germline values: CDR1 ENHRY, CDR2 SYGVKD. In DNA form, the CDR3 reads TGTGCCATCAGTGAGTCGAGGGGGGGATCCTACGAGCAGTACTTC. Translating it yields CAISESRGGSYEQYF.

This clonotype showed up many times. In DNA form, the CDR3 reads TGCGCCAGCAGCGGGACTAGCGGGGGGGCCTCCTACAATGAGCAGTTCTTC. Translated, it gives CASSGTSGGASYNEQFF. The chain couples TRBV10-1 to TRBJ2-1, with 16 bases aligning to TRBD2. The J segment lost 0 bases and the V segment lost 6 bases, leaving 2 bases of the junction unmatched. The CDR3 length is 17 residues. Germline CDR1 reads WNHNN; CDR2 reads SYGVQD (reference sequence).

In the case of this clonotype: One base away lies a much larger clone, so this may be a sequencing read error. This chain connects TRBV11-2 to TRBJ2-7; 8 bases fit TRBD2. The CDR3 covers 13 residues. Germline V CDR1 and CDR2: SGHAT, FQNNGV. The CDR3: CASILGTRGEQYF. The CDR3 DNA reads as TGTGCCAGCATCTTAGGGACTAGGGGGGAGCAGTACTTC.

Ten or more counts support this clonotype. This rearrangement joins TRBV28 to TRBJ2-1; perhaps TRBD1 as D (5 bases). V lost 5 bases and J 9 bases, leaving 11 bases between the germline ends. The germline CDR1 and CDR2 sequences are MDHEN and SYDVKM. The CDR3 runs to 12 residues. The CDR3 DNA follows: TGTGCCAGCAGTCCGTCAGGGTTTGAGCAGTTCTTC. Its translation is CASSPSGFEQFF.

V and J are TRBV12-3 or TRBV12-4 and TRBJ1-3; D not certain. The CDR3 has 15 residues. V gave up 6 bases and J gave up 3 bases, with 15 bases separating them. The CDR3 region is CASRGLGLDGNTIYF. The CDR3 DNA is TGTGCCAGCAGGGGATTGGGTCTTGATGGAAACACCATATATTTT.

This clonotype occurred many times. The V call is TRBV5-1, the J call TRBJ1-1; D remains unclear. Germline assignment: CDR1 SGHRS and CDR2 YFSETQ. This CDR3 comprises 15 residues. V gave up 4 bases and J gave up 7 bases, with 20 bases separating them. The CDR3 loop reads CASSPGHRGSFEAFF. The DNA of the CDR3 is TGCGCCAGCAGCCCCGGCCACAGAGGGTCGTTTGAAGCTTTCTTT.

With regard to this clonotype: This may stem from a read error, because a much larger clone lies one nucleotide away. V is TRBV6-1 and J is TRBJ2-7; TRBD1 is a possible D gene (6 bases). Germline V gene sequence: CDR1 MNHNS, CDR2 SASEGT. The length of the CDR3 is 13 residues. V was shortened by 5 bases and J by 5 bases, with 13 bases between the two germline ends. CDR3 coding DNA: TGTGCCAGCAGTAAAGAACAGGGCAACGAGCAGTACTTC. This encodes CASSKEQGNEQYF.

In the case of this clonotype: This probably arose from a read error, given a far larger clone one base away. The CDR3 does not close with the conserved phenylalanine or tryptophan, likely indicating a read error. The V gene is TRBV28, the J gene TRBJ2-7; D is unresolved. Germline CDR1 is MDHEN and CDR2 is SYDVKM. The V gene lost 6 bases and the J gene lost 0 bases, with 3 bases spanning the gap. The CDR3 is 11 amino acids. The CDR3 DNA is TGTGCCAGCAGGAACTCCTACGAGCAGTACTTA. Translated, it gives CASRNSYEQYL.

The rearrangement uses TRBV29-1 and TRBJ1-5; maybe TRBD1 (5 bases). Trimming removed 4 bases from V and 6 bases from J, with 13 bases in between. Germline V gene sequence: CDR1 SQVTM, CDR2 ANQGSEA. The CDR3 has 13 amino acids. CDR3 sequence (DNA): TGCAGCGTTGGGGGACCTCCGGGTCAGCCCCAGCATTTT. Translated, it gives CSVGGPPGQPQHF.

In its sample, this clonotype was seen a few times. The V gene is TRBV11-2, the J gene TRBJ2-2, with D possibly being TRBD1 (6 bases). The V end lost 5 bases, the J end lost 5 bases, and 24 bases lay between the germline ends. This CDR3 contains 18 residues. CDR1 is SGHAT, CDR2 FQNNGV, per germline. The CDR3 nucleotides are TGTGCCAGCAGCACCCCTTCTCGTGAGAGGGGGAGAACCGGGGAGCTGTTTTTT. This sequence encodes CASSTPSRERGRTGELFF.

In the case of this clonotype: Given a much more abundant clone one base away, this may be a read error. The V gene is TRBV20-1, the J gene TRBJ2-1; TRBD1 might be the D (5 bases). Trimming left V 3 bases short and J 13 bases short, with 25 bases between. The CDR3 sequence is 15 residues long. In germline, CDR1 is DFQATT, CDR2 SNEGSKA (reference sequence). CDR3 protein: CSARGPSHDTETQFF. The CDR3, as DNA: TGCAGTGCTAGGGGGCCAAGCCACGACACGGAGACCCAGTTCTTC.

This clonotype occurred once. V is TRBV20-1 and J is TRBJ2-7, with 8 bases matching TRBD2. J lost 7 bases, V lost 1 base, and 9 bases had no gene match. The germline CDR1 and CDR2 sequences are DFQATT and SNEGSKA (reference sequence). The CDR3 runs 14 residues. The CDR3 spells CSARVGGGPGEQYF. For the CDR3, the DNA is TGCAGTGCTAGAGTCGGGGGGGGGCCGGGTGAGCAGTACTTC.

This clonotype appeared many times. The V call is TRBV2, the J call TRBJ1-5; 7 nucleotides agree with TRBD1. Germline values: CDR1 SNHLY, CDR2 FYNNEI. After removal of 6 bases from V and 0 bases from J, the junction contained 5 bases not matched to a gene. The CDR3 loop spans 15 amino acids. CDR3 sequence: CASSRGTDSNQPQHF. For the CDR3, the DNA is TGTGCCAGCAGCCGAGGGACAGATAGCAATCAGCCCCAGCATTTT. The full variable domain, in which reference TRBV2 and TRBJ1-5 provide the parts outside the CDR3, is EPEVTQTPSHQVTQMGQEVILRCVPISNHLYFYWYRQILGQKVEFLVSFYNNEISEKSEIFDDQFSVERPDGSNFTLKIRSTKLEDSAMYFCASSRGTDSNQPQHFGDGTRLSIL.

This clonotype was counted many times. CDR3 nucleotides: TGTGCCAGCAGCACGAACGACCTACAACTTGCCCAAGAGACCCAGTACTTC. This encodes CASSTNDLQLAQETQYF. The chain links TRBV11-3 to TRBJ2-5, with D unclear. In germline, CDR1 is SGHNT, CDR2 YENEEA. The V end was cut by 5 bases, the J end by 1 base, with 20 bases between. CDR3 length: 17 residues.

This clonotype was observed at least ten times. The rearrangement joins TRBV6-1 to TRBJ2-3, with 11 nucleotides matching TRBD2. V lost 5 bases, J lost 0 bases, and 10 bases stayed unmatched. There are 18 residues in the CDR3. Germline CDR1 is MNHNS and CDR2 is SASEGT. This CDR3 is CASSPLAGVTPSTDTQYF. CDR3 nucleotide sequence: TGTGCCAGCAGTCCACTAGCGGGGGTGACCCCTAGCACAGATACGCAGTATTTT.

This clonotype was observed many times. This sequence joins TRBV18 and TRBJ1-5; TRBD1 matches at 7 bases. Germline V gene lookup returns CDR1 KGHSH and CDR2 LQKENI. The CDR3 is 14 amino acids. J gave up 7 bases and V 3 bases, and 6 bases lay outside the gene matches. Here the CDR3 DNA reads TGTGCCAGCTCACCGGAGACAGGGAGGCAGCCCCAGCATTTT. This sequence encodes CASSPETGRQPQHF.

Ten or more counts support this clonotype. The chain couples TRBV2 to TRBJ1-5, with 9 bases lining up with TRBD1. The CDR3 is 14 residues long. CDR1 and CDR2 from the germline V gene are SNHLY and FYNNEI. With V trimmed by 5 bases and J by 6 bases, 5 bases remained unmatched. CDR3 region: CASSSDRGAQPQHF. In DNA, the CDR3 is TGTGCCAGCAGTTCAGACAGGGGGGCTCAGCCCCAGCATTTT.

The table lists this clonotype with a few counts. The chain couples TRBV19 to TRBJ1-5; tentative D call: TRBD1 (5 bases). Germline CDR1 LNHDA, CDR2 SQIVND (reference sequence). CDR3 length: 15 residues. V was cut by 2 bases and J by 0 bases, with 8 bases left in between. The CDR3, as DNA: TGTGCCAGTAGTATACAGGGTAGTAGCAATCAGCCCCAGCATTTT. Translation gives CASSIQGSSNQPQHF.

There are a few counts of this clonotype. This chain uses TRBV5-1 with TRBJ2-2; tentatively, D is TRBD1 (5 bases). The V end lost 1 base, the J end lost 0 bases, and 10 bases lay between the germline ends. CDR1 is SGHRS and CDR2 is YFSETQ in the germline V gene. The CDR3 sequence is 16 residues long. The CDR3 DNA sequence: TGCGCCAGCAGCTTGTATTTAGGGGCGAACACCGGGGAGCTGTTTTTT. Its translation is CASSLYLGANTGELFF.

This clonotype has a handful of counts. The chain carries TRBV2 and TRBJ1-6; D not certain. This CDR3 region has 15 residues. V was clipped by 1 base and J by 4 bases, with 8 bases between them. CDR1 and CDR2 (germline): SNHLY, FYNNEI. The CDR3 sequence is CASSEGSLYNSPLHF. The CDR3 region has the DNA TGTGCCAGCAGTGAAGGCAGTCTATATAATTCACCCCTCCACTTT.

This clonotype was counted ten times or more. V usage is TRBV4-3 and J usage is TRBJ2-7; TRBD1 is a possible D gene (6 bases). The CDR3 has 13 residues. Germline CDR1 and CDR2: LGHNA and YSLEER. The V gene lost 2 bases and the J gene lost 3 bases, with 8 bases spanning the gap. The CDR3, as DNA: TGCGCCAGCAGCCAACAACAGGGCTACGAGCAGTACTTC. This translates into CASSQQQGYEQYF.

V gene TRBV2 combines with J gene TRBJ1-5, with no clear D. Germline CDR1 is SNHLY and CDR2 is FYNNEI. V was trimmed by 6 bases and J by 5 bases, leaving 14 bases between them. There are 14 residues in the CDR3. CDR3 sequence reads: CASSRLSLDQPQHF. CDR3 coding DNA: TGTGCCAGCAGCCGCCTGAGCCTGGATCAGCCCCAGCATTTT.

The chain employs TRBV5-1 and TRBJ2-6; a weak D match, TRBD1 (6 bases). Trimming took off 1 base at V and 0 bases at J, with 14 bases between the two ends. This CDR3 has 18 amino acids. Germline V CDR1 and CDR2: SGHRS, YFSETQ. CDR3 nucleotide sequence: TGCGCCAGCAGCTTGAACAGGGTGTCTTCCTCTGGGGCCAACGTCCTGACTTTC. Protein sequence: CASSLNRVSSSGANVLTF.

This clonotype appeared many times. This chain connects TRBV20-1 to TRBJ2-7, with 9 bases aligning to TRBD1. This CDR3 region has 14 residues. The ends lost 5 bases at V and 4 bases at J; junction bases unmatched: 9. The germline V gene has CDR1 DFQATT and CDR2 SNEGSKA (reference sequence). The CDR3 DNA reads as TGCAGTGCTGGACCCGGGACAGGGAAATACGAGCAGTACTTC. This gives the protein CSAGPGTGKYEQYF.

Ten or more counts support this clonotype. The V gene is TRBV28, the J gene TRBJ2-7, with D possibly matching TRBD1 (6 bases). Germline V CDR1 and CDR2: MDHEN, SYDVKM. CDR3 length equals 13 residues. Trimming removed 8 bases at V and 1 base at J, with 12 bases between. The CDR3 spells CASGPGQSYEQYF. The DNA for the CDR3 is TGTGCCAGCGGACCGGGACAATCCTACGAGCAGTACTTC.